Each of the 10 T cell receptor beta chains below was sequenced from the same sample in a study of persistence of HIV-infected CD4 T cells. An overlapping HIV-1 Gag peptide pool stimulated these cells at 0.95 to 1 ug/peptide/mL. Sorted nonresponding memory CD4+ T cells were CD40L-negative, CD69-negative, CD45RO-high. Antigens of these TCRs are unknown. This was the immunoSEQ version 4 assay in survey mode. Repertoires were generated with immunoSEQ multiplex PCR, while TCRdb's copy carries only in-frame clones and drops some. The sample lists tens of thousands of clones; 75% to 85% were seen once. This specimen consisted of CD4+ T cells sorted from PBMCs after approximately 20-hour stimulation, obtained from a patient who received antiretroviral therapy. Source of these receptors: an adult man with HIV who was CMV-seropositive.

V is TRBV15 and J is TRBJ2-3; weak D call: TRBD1 (5 bases). V lost 0 bases and J 1 base, leaving 20 bases between the germline ends. Germline V gives CDR1 LNHNV, CDR2 YYDKDF (reference sequence). This CDR3 spans 19 amino acids. The CDR3 region has the DNA TGTGCCACCAGCAGAGATGGGGCGGCCATGATCACTCGCACAGATACGCAGTATTTT. Amino acid sequence: CATSRDGAAMITRTDTQYF.

The gene calls are TRBV27 and TRBJ2-6, with TRBD1 matching 9 bases. With 3 bases clipped from V and 4 bases from J, the junction kept 16 bases outside the gene matches. The CDR3 runs 20 residues. Per the germline V gene, CDR1 is MNHEY and CDR2 is SMNVEV (reference sequence). CDR3 nucleotide sequence: TGTGCCAGCAGTTTTTGGGAGGCCGGGACAGGGAAAGGAGGGGCCAACGTCCTGACTTTC. Translating it yields CASSFWEAGTGKGGANVLTF.

Only one count was recorded for this clone. The chain joins TRBV30 to TRBJ1-3; D is unresolved. This CDR3 is built from 12 residues. Deletions cut 0 bases from V and 8 bases from J, with 8 bases between. Looked up from germline, CDR1 is GTSNPN and CDR2 is SVGIG (reference sequence). CDR3 residues: CAWSVSVYTIYF. CDR3 sequence (DNA): TGTGCCTGGAGTGTAAGCGTGTACACCATATATTTT.

This clone was seen only a few times. The chain is built from TRBV7-2 and TRBJ2-5; no definite D call. Trimming pared 1 base from V and 3 bases from J, leaving 9 bases between. The CDR3 is 14 residues long. Per the germline V gene, CDR1 is SGHTA and CDR2 is FQGNSA. CDR3 nucleotides: TGTGCCAGCAGCTTAGTCGCTCAAAAAGAGACCCAGTACTTC. It specifies CASSLVAQKETQYF.

The CDR3 loop is CSASPAPGGAFF. CDR3 nucleotide sequence: TGCAGTGCTAGTCCCGCTCCGGGCGGAGCTTTCTTT. This sequence joins TRBV20-1 and TRBJ1-1; D remains unclear. Between the trimmed V and J ends, which lost 3 bases and 10 bases, there was a span of 15 bases. CDR3 length: 12 residues. Germline CDR1 is DFQATT and CDR2 is SNEGSKA (reference sequence).

The chain links TRBV5-6 to TRBJ2-1; 8 positions agree with TRBD2. The V gene end was trimmed by 5 bases and the J gene end by 6 bases; junction bases not matched to a gene: 13. Germline CDR1 and CDR2: SGHDT and YYEEEE. This CDR3 spans 16 amino acids. The CDR3 protein is CASSPLNSGVSNEQFF. The CDR3 DNA reads TGTGCCAGCAGTCCCCTTAATAGCGGGGTCTCCAATGAGCAGTTCTTC. The full variable domain, with the rest looked up from reference TRBV5-6 and TRBJ2-1, is DAGVTQSPTHLIKTRGQQVTLRCSPKSGHDTVSWYQQALGQGPQFIFQYYEEEERQRGNFPDRFSGHQFPNYSSELNVNALLLGDSALYLCASSPLNSGVSNEQFFGPGTRLTVL.

This clone was counted only a few times. The chain is built from TRBV6-5 and TRBJ2-1, with D possibly TRBD1 on 5 matching bases. The CDR3 has 15 residues. CDR1 and CDR2 (germline): MNHEY, SVGAGI. The V end was cut by 6 bases, the J end by 4 bases, with 16 bases between. The CDR3 loop reads CASSRTDRLYNEQFF. The CDR3 DNA is TGTGCCAGCAGCCGCACCGACAGACTTTACAATGAGCAGTTCTTC.

The chain employs TRBV18 and TRBJ2-7, with 11 bases lining up with TRBD1. The V gene's germline CDR1 is KGHSH and CDR2 LQKENI. This CDR3 spans 15 amino acids. V was clipped by 2 bases and J by 1 base; unmatched bases: 1. CDR3 nucleotide sequence: TGTGCCAGCTCACCAGGGACAGGGGGGTCCTACGAGCAGTACTTC. Amino acid sequence: CASSPGTGGSYEQYF.

This chain joins TRBV7-8 and TRBJ1-1; the D gene is possibly TRBD1 (6 bases). Trimming shortened V by 1 base and J by 6 bases, and 9 bases separated the two germline ends. This CDR3 comprises 13 residues. The V gene's germline CDR1 is SGHVS and CDR2 FQNEAQ. CDR3 amino acids: CASSLVRGAEAFF. Here the CDR3 DNA reads TGTGCCAGCAGCTTAGTGAGGGGGGCTGAAGCTTTCTTT.

This clone has a handful of counts. CDR3 sequence: CASSHGTGSQPQHF. The CDR3 coding sequence is TGTGCCAGCAGCCACGGGACAGGGAGTCAGCCCCAGCATTTT. The chain recombines TRBV3-1 (or the pseudogene TRBV3-2) with TRBJ1-5; 9 bases map to TRBD1. This CDR3 is 14 amino acids long. Per the germline V gene, CDR1 is LGHDT and CDR2 is YNNKEL (reference sequence). V dropped 3 bases and J dropped 6; count of bases not matched to a gene: 3.